This T cell receptor beta chain stems from a study of blood T cell repertoires in COVID-19. Background on the study: The origin of the acute and convalescent COVID-19 samples was the United States, Italy and Spain. PBMCs, B-cell-depleted T cells, or T cells were the source of the cDNA or gDNA that made up the material.

Germline assignment: CDR1 SNHLY and CDR2 FYNNEI. With 5 bases removed from V and 7 bases from J, the gap between germline ends came to 8 bases. The CDR3 consists of 11 residues. In the original processing: Reference gene primer amplification gave nucleated cell count estimates. Method: immunoSEQ multiplex PCR; TCRdb's copy keeps in-frame clones and lacks some. V and J calls and clone size are copied from that table; D and trimming were computed from the DNA. The sample holds about 80,000 clones; around 89% are singletons and the top ten take around 7%. The sequence derives from a woman aged 80 or over with acute or convalescent COVID-19. This rearrangement joins TRBV2 to TRBJ1-1; D unclear. Sequenced material: peripheral blood. CDR3 bases: TGTGCCAGCAGTCTACAGTATGAAGCTTTCTTT. Protein product: CASSLQYEAFF.